The clone carrying this T cell receptor (beta chain) was detected only a few times. Both TCRalpha and TCRbeta chains were reverse transcribed with V-gene-specific primers. TCR amplification involved 15 to 20 PCR cycles with a constant-region primer and V-primer adapter. Via MiXCR, TCRdb re-called the reads, giving one row per CDR3 protein. The sample holds about 16,000 distinct CDR3 sequences, approximately 70% seen once. The data originate from a study of low-dose radiotherapy and immunotherapy resistance in tumors. Study background: Daily, from cycle 1 day 1 and for four cycles, patients took oral aspirin 300 mg.

The treatment that donors received included nivolumab, ipilimumab, aspirin, low-dose cyclophosphamide and low-dose radiotherapy. Eligible patients bore advanced solid tumors devoid of tumor-infiltrating lymphocytes. This TCR was recovered from a human donor with advanced metastatic prostate, ovarian, gallbladder or colorectal cancer (not recorded which). This table probably holds off-target reads from a library built for another chain.

In DNA form, the CDR3 reads TGTGCCAGCAGTTACTCCGGGACAGGGACCTACAATGAGCAGTTCTTC. Protein sequence: CASSYSGTGTYNEQFF. The chain couples TRBV6-8 to TRBJ2-1; 9 nucleotides line up with TRBD1. The V segment lost 0 bases and the J segment 2 bases; nucleotides outside the gene matches: 2. This CDR3 has 16 residues. CDR1 and CDR2 (germline): MNHGY, SAAAGT.